One and the same sample provided the 29 T cell receptor beta chains below, sequenced in a study of T cell repertoires in ileal Crohn's disease (dated by TCRdb to between 2018 and 2021). Libraries came from the immunoSEQ multiplex PCR assay. Here the immuneACCESS table is served through TCRdb, limited to in-frame sequences with V and J called. Missing clones are a known gap in these copies; in checked studies unresolved V genes cover under half, and the rest lacks a known reason. A total of some 17,000 clones appear in this sample, roughly three quarters of them only once. The leading ten clones occupy around 3.9% of the sample. Taken with the paper, the label for time point translates to: inflamed ileum from the surgical specimen. Input material: ileal tissue. The receptors were gathered from an adult with Crohn's disease.

The rearrangement joins TRBV19 to TRBJ2-7; 11 bases are shared with TRBD2. V lost 5 bases and J lost 4; bases outside the gene matches: 7. This CDR3 spans 15 amino acids. Germline CDR1 reads LNHDA; CDR2 reads SQIVND (reference sequence). CDR3 loop: CASSPGTSGLYEQYF. The CDR3 coding sequence is TGTGCCAGTAGTCCCGGGACTAGCGGATTGTACGAGCAGTACTTC.

The rearrangement uses TRBV27 and TRBJ1-1, with D hard to call. Germline values: CDR1 MNHEY, CDR2 SMNVEV (reference sequence). CDR3 length: 12 amino acids. Trimming took off 4 bases at V and 7 bases at J, with 10 bases between the two ends. The CDR3 nucleotides are TGTGCCAGCAGTTCTGGACCTTTTGAAGCTTTCTTT. It specifies CASSSGPFEAFF.

J is TRBJ2-1 and V is TRBV15; 9 nucleotides agree with TRBD2. Germline values: CDR1 LNHNV, CDR2 YYDKDF (reference sequence). Trimming cost V 0 bases and J 8 bases; bases outside gene matches: 5. The CDR3 loop spans 15 amino acids. The CDR3 is CATSRDGGGAYEQFF. CDR3 DNA sequence: TGTGCCACCAGCAGAGACGGCGGGGGGGCCTATGAGCAGTTCTTC.

The J gene is TRBJ2-7, the V gene TRBV7-2; D unresolved. V was trimmed by 6 bases and J by 2 bases, leaving 8 bases between them. CDR1 and CDR2 from the germline V gene are SGHTA and FQGNSA. This CDR3 region has 12 residues. For the CDR3, the DNA is TGTGCCAGCAGTTTAAATGCCTACGAGCAGTACTTC. Translated: CASSLNAYEQYF.

The chain uses TRBV18 and TRBJ2-7, with 10 bases that match TRBD2. The ends lost 3 bases at V and 3 bases at J; junction bases unmatched: 2. CDR1 is KGHSH and CDR2 is LQKENI in the germline V gene. The CDR3 has 14 amino acids. The CDR3 spells CASSPGLADYEQYF. CDR3 nucleotide sequence: TGTGCCAGCTCACCCGGACTAGCGGACTACGAGCAGTACTTC.

V and J are TRBV6-6 and TRBJ1-3; D is perhaps TRBD1 (6 bases). The V gene's germline CDR1 is MNHNY and CDR2 SVGAGI (reference sequence). Between the trimmed V and J ends, which lost 5 bases and 4 bases, there was a span of 15 bases. The CDR3 contains 15 residues. CDR3: CASSTMGASGNTIYF. The CDR3 DNA reads as TGTGCCAGCAGTACTATGGGGGCATCGGGAAACACCATATATTTT.

J is TRBJ1-6 and V is TRBV2, with 12 bases identical to TRBD1. V dropped 5 bases and J dropped 7; count of bases not matched to a gene: 9. This CDR3 is 17 amino acids long. Germline CDR1 reads SNHLY; CDR2 reads FYNNEI. The DNA for the CDR3 is TGTGCCAGCAGTCATCAGGGGACAGGGGGCCGGAATTCACCCCTCCACTTT. Translation gives CASSHQGTGGRNSPLHF.

Only a few counts were recorded for this clone. The V gene is TRBV12-5, the J gene TRBJ2-7, with D perhaps TRBD1 (5 bases). The ends were cut back, 1 base at V and 4 bases at J, with 11 bases in the middle. Germline lookup yields CDR1 LGHNT and CDR2 FRNRAP. The CDR3 spans 14 residues. Written as DNA, the CDR3 is TGTGCTAGTGGTTTGGGGACACCTCGTTACGAGCAGTACTTC. Protein product: CASGLGTPRYEQYF. The variable domain in full, completed from reference TRBV12-5 and TRBJ2-7, reads DARVTQTPRHKVTEMGQEVTMRCQPILGHNTVFWYRQTMMQGLELLAYFRNRAPLDDSGMPKDRFSAEMPDATLATLKIQPSEPRDSAVYFCASGLGTPRYEQYFGPGTRLTVT.

This clone was seen only once. V and J are TRBV5-1 and TRBJ2-3; D is perhaps TRBD2 (6 bases). This CDR3 has 15 amino acids. V lost 4 bases and J 5 bases, leaving 17 bases between the germline ends. Germline V lookup: CDR1 SGHRS, CDR2 YFSETQ. The CDR3 DNA sequence: TGCGCCAGCAGCGGAACCGGGAGCGCGGGAGATACGCAGTATTTT. This translates into CASSGTGSAGDTQYF.

This clone was counted only a few times. V and J are TRBV2 and TRBJ2-3; D perhaps matches TRBD1 (6 bases). Trimming cost V 4 bases and J 1 base, with 15 bases left between them. Germline V gene lookup returns CDR1 SNHLY and CDR2 FYNNEI. CDR3 length equals 16 residues. CDR3 protein: CASSAGLGGGTDTQYF. CDR3 in DNA: TGTGCCAGCAGTGCAGGCCTTGGGGGCGGCACAGATACGCAGTATTTT.

The chain uses TRBV4-3 and TRBJ1-2, with D tentatively TRBD1 (6 bases). The CDR3 totals 14 residues. CDR1 and CDR2 (germline): LGHNA, YSLEER. Trimming stripped 0 bases from V and 8 bases from J, with 13 bases between. CDR3 bases: TGCGCCAGCAGCCAAGATTGGACAGACGTGGGCTACACCTTC. Translating gives CASSQDWTDVGYTF.

The chain couples TRBV7-8 to TRBJ1-2; D remains ambiguous. The CDR3 has 16 amino acids. Trimming took off 1 base at V and 0 bases at J, with 12 bases between the two ends. The germline gives CDR1 SGHVS, CDR2 FQNEAQ. CDR3 bases: TGTGCCAGCAGCTTAGTTACCCAGCCAGCTAACTATGGCTACACCTTC. Translated, it gives CASSLVTQPANYGYTF.

As for this clone: At one of its ends the junction is not consistent with the germline gene, which may arise from a read error. The rearrangement links TRBV28 to TRBJ2-7; D is perhaps TRBD1 (5 bases). CDR1 is MDHEN, CDR2 SYDVKM, per germline. This CDR3 region has 12 residues. CDR3 protein: CASSVGRGHWDF. Here the CDR3 DNA reads TGTGCCAGCAGCGTTGGACGAGGACATTGGGACTTC.

The chain carries TRBV6-1 and TRBJ1-5; 8 bases are a match to TRBD1. The V segment lost 5 bases and the J segment 7 bases; nucleotides outside the gene matches: 10. The CDR3 has 15 amino acids. Germline V CDR1 and CDR2: MNHNS, SASEGT. CDR3 coding DNA: TGTGCCAGCAGTTTTCAGCAGGGGGCCGAACAGCCCCAGCATTTT. Amino acids: CASSFQQGAEQPQHF.

V gene TRBV6-1 combines with J gene TRBJ1-5; D unresolved. This CDR3 spans 13 amino acids. Germline CDR1 MNHNS, CDR2 SASEGT. The V gene lost 2 bases and the J gene lost 6 bases, with 8 bases spanning the gap. The CDR3 coding sequence is TGTGCCAGCAGTGAATCGGGGAGTCAGCCCCAGCATTTT. Protein: CASSESGSQPQHF.

This clone was seen once. The chain couples TRBV5-1 to TRBJ2-4; no clear D. Germline CDR1 SGHRS, CDR2 YFSETQ. V lost 7 bases to trimming and J lost 5 bases, with 13 bases between them. The CDR3 consists of 13 residues. CDR3: CASRLSAENIQYF. The CDR3, as DNA: TGCGCCAGCCGCCTATCCGCCGAAAACATTCAGTACTTC.

This clone was seen only a few times. The chain combines TRBV2 with TRBJ2-7; the D is unclear. The germline V gene encodes CDR1 SNHLY and CDR2 FYNNEI. Trimming took 8 bases from V and 6 from J, leaving 11 bases between them. The CDR3 contains 11 residues. The DNA for the CDR3 is TGTGCCAGCGGGGTCTGGAGCGAGCAGTACTTC. It codes for CASGVWSEQYF.

This chain joins TRBV7-9 and TRBJ2-7; 10 nucleotides match TRBD1. V dropped 3 bases and J dropped 2; count of bases not matched to a gene: 4. The CDR3 spans 15 residues. Germline loops: CDR1 SEHNR, CDR2 FQNEAQ (reference sequence). In nucleotides, the CDR3 is TGTGCCAGCAGCTTCGACGGGACAGGGGCCTACGAGCAGTACTTC. As protein: CASSFDGTGAYEQYF.

The rearrangement uses TRBV2 and TRBJ2-7; TRBD1 matches at 8 bases. With 3 bases clipped from V and 2 bases from J, the junction kept 6 bases outside the gene matches. There are 15 residues in the CDR3. Germline CDR1 reads SNHLY; CDR2 reads FYNNEI. This chain's CDR3 is CASSESGTGAYEQYF. CDR3 bases: TGTGCCAGCAGTGAGTCCGGGACAGGAGCCTACGAGCAGTACTTC.

V gene TRBV4-3 combines with J gene TRBJ2-3, with 8 nucleotides matching TRBD2. The J segment lost 3 bases and the V segment lost 5 bases, leaving 1 base of the junction unmatched. There are 13 residues in the CDR3. Germline V gene lookup returns CDR1 LGHNA and CDR2 YSLEER. In nucleotides, the CDR3 is TGCGCCAGCAGCGAGCGGGAGACAGATACGCAGTATTTT. Its protein is CASSERETDTQYF.

The gene calls are TRBV7-9 and TRBJ2-5, with 9 nucleotides matching TRBD2. The junction had 8 bases not matched to a gene; V was cut back by 1 base and J by 5 bases. Germline values: CDR1 SEHNR, CDR2 FQNEAQ (reference sequence). CDR3 size: 16 residues. CDR3 loop: CASSLVAGAVRETQYF. The DNA of the CDR3 is TGTGCCAGCAGCTTAGTAGCGGGGGCGGTGAGGGAGACCCAGTACTTC.

This clone showed up just once. This chain connects TRBV11-2 to TRBJ1-2; D uncertain. The V and J ends lost 0 bases and 5 bases respectively, with 13 bases between them. CDR1 and CDR2 (germline): SGHAT, FQNNGV. The length of the CDR3 is 15 residues. The CDR3 DNA reads TGTGCCAGCAGCTTAGATTGGACGACGGATTATGGCTACACCTTC. This sequence encodes CASSLDWTTDYGYTF. Filled out from reference TRBV11-2 and TRBJ1-2, the complete variable domain reads EAGVAQSPRYKIIEKRQSVAFWCNPISGHATLYWYQQILGQGPKLLIQFQNNGVVDDSQLPKDRFSAERLKGVDSTLKIQPAKLEDSAVYLCASSLDWTTDYGYTFGSGTRLTVV.

The J gene is TRBJ2-5, the V gene TRBV19, with 8 bases matching TRBD1. The CDR3 is made up of 13 amino acids. The germline V gene encodes CDR1 LNHDA and CDR2 SQIVND (reference sequence). After removal of 4 bases from V and 5 bases from J, the junction contained 3 bases not matched to a gene. The CDR3 sequence is CASSRNRGETQYF. In DNA, the CDR3 is TGTGCCAGTAGTAGGAACAGGGGGGAGACCCAGTACTTC.

This rearrangement joins TRBV7-8 to TRBJ2-1; 14 bases align to TRBD2. CDR1 and CDR2 (germline): SGHVS, FQNEAQ. CDR3 size: 19 residues. With 0 bases clipped from V and 6 bases from J, the junction kept 10 bases outside the gene matches. CDR3 amino acids: CASSLAPGTSGRSGNEQFF. CDR3 nucleotides: TGTGCCAGCAGCTTAGCCCCCGGGACTAGCGGGAGATCCGGCAATGAGCAGTTCTTC.

The chain employs TRBV28 and TRBJ2-4; 10 bases are shared with TRBD1. Unmatched junction bases numbered 9, after V lost 7 bases and J lost 6 bases. The CDR3 spans 15 residues. Germline V lookup: CDR1 MDHEN, CDR2 SYDVKM. The CDR3 DNA sequence: TGTGCCAGCATAGGGACAGGGGAGGTCGGAAACATTCAGTACTTC. It translates to CASIGTGEVGNIQYF.

This clone was detected only a few times. The chain employs TRBV27 and TRBJ2-3; possibly TRBD1 for D (6 bases). Germline CDR1 and CDR2: MNHEY and SMNVEV (reference sequence). There are 16 residues in the CDR3. Trimming removed 9 bases from V and 0 bases from J, with 19 bases in between. The CDR3 bases are TGTGCCAGTGCCGCCGGGACACAAATAAGCACAGATACGCAGTATTTT. Protein product: CASAAGTQISTDTQYF.

The rearrangement links TRBV5-8 to TRBJ2-3; 11 bases fit TRBD2. After removal of 2 bases from V and 5 bases from J, the junction contained 7 bases not matched to a gene. The CDR3 totals 16 residues. Germline assignment: CDR1 SGHTS and CDR2 YDEGEE. The CDR3 region is CASSLLAGGRLDTQYF. In DNA form, the CDR3 reads TGTGCCAGCAGCTTATTAGCGGGGGGGCGATTAGATACGCAGTATTTT.

This rearrangement joins TRBV7-9 to TRBJ2-2; D unresolved. Germline CDR1 and CDR2: SEHNR and FQNEAQ (reference sequence). CDR3 size: 14 residues. V lost 5 bases to trimming and J lost 3 bases, with 10 bases between them. The CDR3 loop reads CASSRNKDTGELFF. The CDR3 DNA is TGTGCCAGCAGCCGAAACAAGGACACCGGGGAGCTGTTTTTT. Based on the CDR3 plus reference TRBV7-9 and TRBJ2-2, the full variable domain is DTGVSQNPRHKITKRGQNVTFRCDPISEHNRLYWYRQTLGQGPEFLTYFQNEAQLEKSRLLSDRFSAERPKGSFSTLEIQRTEQGDSAMYLCASSRNKDTGELFFGEGSRLTVL.

V and J are TRBV5-8 and TRBJ2-3; 8 nucleotides match TRBD1. Looked up from germline, CDR1 is SGHTS and CDR2 is YDEGEE. V dropped 1 base and J dropped 8; count of bases not matched to a gene: 12. The CDR3 length is 16 residues. The CDR3 protein is CASSLRWTGPQGTQYF. The CDR3, as DNA: TGTGCCAGCAGCTTGAGATGGACAGGGCCACAGGGTACGCAGTATTTT.